This TCR beta chain is drawn from a study of blood T cell repertoires in COVID-19. At the level of the study: PBMCs, B-cell-depleted T cells, or T cells provided the cDNA or gDNA that made up the material.

Using immunoSEQ multiplex PCR, the repertoire was profiled, and TCRdb retains in-frame clones only, with some absent. This table has 35,000 to 50,000 clones, 70% to 80% appearing once. The germline CDR1 and CDR2 sequences are MNHEY and SVGAGI. This CDR3 is 14 amino acids long. The V gene end was trimmed by 8 bases and the J gene end by 3 bases; junction bases not matched to a gene: 8. This sequence was found in a man between 65 and 85 years old with active or convalescent COVID-19. Sequences were obtained from peripheral blood. The genes are TRBV6-5 and TRBJ2-5; 8 nucleotides align to TRBD2. CDR3 nucleotides: TGTGCCAGCTCCACGCGGGGGGCGAAAGAGACCCAGTACTTC. Translation: CASSTRGAKETQYF.